Shown below are 10 T cell receptor beta chains from a single sample sequenced in a study of esophageal squamous cell carcinoma under preoperative chemotherapy. Indicated time point: before preoperative PTX-NDP chemotherapy. TCRdb processed the PCR reads anew with MiXCR; each CDR3 protein has one entry. The top ten clones hold approximately 15% of a sample with fewer than 15,000 distinct CDR3 sequences, roughly 50% of them seen once. Sampling was carried out from a patient given preoperative chemotherapy. These receptors were taken from a human donor with esophageal squamous cell carcinoma. The donor label of this sample is uncertain.

The gene calls are TRBV6-1 and TRBJ2-1; D call uncertain. This CDR3 comprises 11 residues. In germline, CDR1 is MNHNS, CDR2 SASEGT. Trimming took off 6 bases at V and 8 bases at J, with 8 bases between the two ends. The CDR3 DNA reads as TGTGCCAGCAGCCCGGTAGATGAGCAGTTCTTC. Its protein product is CASSPVDEQFF.

The CDR3 sequence is CASSQDASGTEAFF. The DNA of the CDR3 is TGTGCCAGCAGCCAAGATGCCTCGGGCACTGAAGCTTTCTTT. The chain joins TRBV3-1 to TRBJ1-1, with no clear D. V gave up 0 bases and J gave up 4 bases, with 9 bases separating them. Germline V lookup: CDR1 LGHDT, CDR2 YNNKEL (reference sequence). The CDR3 covers 14 residues.

This clonotype was observed once. The chain is built from TRBV6-1 and TRBJ2-1, with TRBD2 matching over 8 bases. The J call is uncertain, as TRBJ2-7 better fits the DNA end. This CDR3 has 14 residues. The germline CDR1 and CDR2 sequences are MNHNS and SASEGT. The CDR3 DNA sequence: TGTGCCAGCACCCCGGGGGGGCCCACAGATGAGCAGTACTTC. Its protein is CASTPGGPTDEQYF.

The table lists this clonotype with many counts. The chain employs TRBV11-2 and TRBJ2-1; D is uncertain. The J call is in doubt because the DNA end fits TRBJ2-7 better. Germline CDR1 SGHAT, CDR2 FQNNGV. The CDR3 runs 13 residues. The CDR3 DNA is TGTGCCAGCAGGCTGGACGGTTCCTACGAGCAGTACTTC. This encodes CASRLDGSYEQYF.

The chain uses TRBV12-3 or TRBV12-4 and TRBJ2-6; no definite D call. V lost 6 bases and J 4 bases, leaving 7 bases between the germline ends. The CDR3 runs 13 residues. CDR3 sequence: CASSARGANVLTF. Here the CDR3 DNA reads TGTGCCAGCAGCGCACGGGGGGCCAACGTCCTGACTTTC.

Concerning this clonotype: Relative to the germline gene, one junction end is altered; a read error may explain this. The chain couples TRBV7-7 to TRBJ2-1, with 11 bases identical to TRBD2. This CDR3 contains 15 residues. In germline, CDR1 is SSHAT, CDR2 FNYEAQ (reference sequence). The DNA of the CDR3 is TGTGCTAGCAGCTCGCTAGCGGGAGGAAGGGGTGAGCAGTTCTTC. Translated: CASSSLAGGRGEQFF.

V and J are TRBV6-1 and TRBJ2-1; 10 nucleotides align to TRBD2. The CDR3 consists of 15 residues. From germline, CDR1 is MNHNS and CDR2 SASEGT. V dropped 7 bases and J dropped 5; count of bases not matched to a gene: 8. The CDR3 bases are TGTGCCAGCACAAGCTCGCTAGCGGGAGACAATGAGCAGTTCTTC. As protein: CASTSSLAGDNEQFF.

The chain joins TRBV6-4 to TRBJ1-5, with D possibly TRBD1 on 5 matching bases. Germline-derived CDR1 and CDR2 are MRHNA and SNTAGT. V lost 11 bases to trimming and J lost 7 bases, with 24 bases between them. The CDR3 is 15 amino acids. CDR3 residues: CAARDWDHPWQPQHF. The DNA of the CDR3 is TGTGCCGCGAGGGACTGGGATCACCCCTGGCAGCCCCAGCATTTT.

This clonotype was counted a few times. The V gene is TRBV7-2, the J gene TRBJ2-2; D gene ambiguous. Trimming took off 4 bases at V and 4 bases at J, with 13 bases between the two ends. Germline CDR1 SGHTA, CDR2 FQGNSA. This CDR3 is 15 amino acids long. In nucleotides, the CDR3 is TGTGCCAGCAGCTCCTACCAGGCCCTCACCGGGGAGCTGTTTTTT. This codes for CASSSYQALTGELFF.

The sample holds many counts of this clonotype. This rearrangement joins TRBV11-2 to TRBJ2-1; 7 nucleotides match TRBD2. Near its end, the DNA agrees better with TRBJ2-7, so the J call may be wrong. Germline-derived CDR1 and CDR2 are SGHAT and FQNNGV. This CDR3 has 15 amino acids. The CDR3 bases are TGTGCCAGCAGCTTCGGGGCAGCGGGATCCTACGAGCAGTACTTC. Protein sequence: CASSFGAAGSYEQYF.